A selection of T cell receptor beta chains follows, all from one sample in a study of resident and recirculating memory T cells in vitiligo. Profiled with immunoSEQ multiplex PCR; TCRdb holds only in-frame clones, not every one. The data show roughly 80,000 clones, 92% seen once. Sequencing input: blood. The receptors were gathered from a male donor with vitiligo. Each CDR3 is given with its conserved first and last residue. D genes are given only for firm matches. The size entry is marked missing in some rows and otherwise reads once, few, many or a size class.

j_call v_call clone_size d_call cdr3_length cdr3_nt cdr3_aa
TRBJ2-1 TRBV5-1 - TRBD1 15 TGCGCCAGCAGCTCCGGACAGGGCCCCTACAATGAGCAGTTCTTC CASSSGQGPYNEQFF
TRBJ2-1 TRBV5-1 - TRBD2 16 TGCGCCAGCAGCTTGGGGAGCGGGAGCTCCTACAATGAGCAGTTCTTC CASSLGSGSSYNEQFF
TRBJ1-1 TRBV6-5 - - 16 TGTGCCAGCAGTTACTCTGGGCGGGGGGCAGGCACTGAAGCTTTCTTT CASSYSGRGAGTEAFF
TRBJ1-3 TRBV7-9 medium-sized TRBD1 14 TGTGCCAGCAGCTTGCAGACAGGGGGTGAGACCATATATTTT CASSLQTGGETIYF
TRBJ2-1 TRBV7-8 - - 11 TGTGCCAGCAGCTCCCCTCGGGGGCAGTTCTTC CASSSPRGQFF
TRBJ1-4 TRBV19 - - 15 TGTGCCAGTAGTACCCACAGCCTGACTAATGAAAAACTGTTTTTT CASSTHSLTNEKLFF
TRBJ1-1 TRBV28 - - 15 TGTGCCAGCAGTTTAGGACAGACCATGAACACTGAAGCTTTCTTT CASSLGQTMNTEAFF
TRBJ2-5 TRBV25-1 - TRBD1 15 TGTGCCAGCAGTGCTCAGGGACAGGGGGAGGAGACCCAGTACTTC CASSAQGQGEETQYF
TRBJ1-4 TRBV18 - - 15 TGTGCCAGCTCACCATCGGCCACCCCGCGGGAAAAACTGTTTTTT CASSPSATPREKLFF
TRBJ2-7 TRBV4-2 few - 12 TGTGCCAGCAGCCATCAATCCTACGAGCAGTACTTC CASSHQSYEQYF
TRBJ2-1 TRBV6-5 - - 14 TGTGCCAGCAGTTTCTTAGCGGAGGCCAATGAGCAGTTCTTC CASSFLAEANEQFF
TRBJ2-7 TRBV9 - - 14 TGTGCCAGCAGCCGGTCAATGGTCTCCTACGAGCAGTACTTC CASSRSMVSYEQYF
TRBJ2-3 TRBV15 once - 16 TGTGCCACCAGCAGAGCTGACAGTCCGGGCACAGATACGCAGTATTTT CATSRADSPGTDTQYF
TRBJ1-1 TRBV28 - - 11 TGTGCCAGCAGGGCGAACACTGAAGCTTTCTTT CASRANTEAFF
TRBJ2-5 TRBV5-1 once TRBD2 15 TGCGCCAGCAGCTTCGGCGGGAGATTGTACGAGACCCAGTACTTC CASSFGGRLYETQYF
TRBJ1-2 TRBV4-3 - - 15 TGCGCCAGCAGCTCTACCGGGACTCTGAGCTATGGCTACACCTTC CASSSTGTLSYGYTF
TRBJ2-4 TRBV15 - TRBD2 15 TGTGCCACCAGCACCCCTGCTAGCGGGAGGTACATTCAGTACTTC CATSTPASGRYIQYF
TRBJ1-2 TRBV9 - TRBD1 17 TGTGCCAGCAGCCCATACAGGGGGCGCGGAGTTCCCTATGGCTACACCTTC CASSPYRGRGVPYGYTF
TRBJ2-2 TRBV10-1 once - 13 TGCGCCAGCAGCGCCGCGAGGGCCGGGGAGCTGTTTTTT CASSAARAGELFF
TRBJ1-1 TRBV27 - - 13 TGTGCCAGCAGCCTTACCCCGGGTACTGAAGCTTTCTTT CASSLTPGTEAFF
TRBJ1-2 TRBV18 - TRBD1 18 TGTGCCAGCTCACCAGTTCCGACGGGACAGGGTTGGTCCTATGGCTACACCTTC CASSPVPTGQGWSYGYTF
TRBJ2-5 TRBV9 - TRBD2 15 TGTGCCAGCAGCGTTAACAGCGGGAGTTGGGAGACCCAGTACTTC CASSVNSGSWETQYF
TRBJ2-1 TRBV4-3 - - 16 TGCGCCAGCAGCCACGGACAGACCAGCTCCTACAATGAGCAGTTCTTC CASSHGQTSSYNEQFF
TRBJ2-1 TRBV30 once TRBD2 16 TGTGCCTGGAGTGTGAGGCTACGGGAGGGAGACAATGAGCAGTTCTTC CAWSVRLREGDNEQFF
TRBJ1-1 TRBV6-5 - - 14 TGTGCCAGCAGCTTCCGGGGGGAGAACACTGAAGCTTTCTTT CASSFRGENTEAFF
TRBJ1-3 TRBV7-9 - TRBD1 16 TGTGCCAGCAGCTTCGGGCAGGGGGCGTGGGGAAACACCATATATTTT CASSFGQGAWGNTIYF
TRBJ2-3 TRBV6-1 - TRBD2 16 TGTGCCAGCAGTGAACTGACTAGCATGTCAACAGATACGCAGTATTTT CASSELTSMSTDTQYF
TRBJ2-7 TRBV11-3 - - 15 TGTGCCAGCAGAACCCGACAGGAAAGCCCCTACGAGCAGTACTTC CASRTRQESPYEQYF
TRBJ2-7 TRBV10-3 - - 13 TGTGCCATCAGTGATGGTCGCAGCTACGAGCAGTACTTC CAISDGRSYEQYF
TRBJ1-5 TRBV28 - TRBD1 13 TGTGCCAGCAGTGGGACAGGGGAACAGCCCCAGCATTTT CASSGTGEQPQHF
TRBJ2-7 TRBV28 - TRBD1 15 TGTGCCAGCAGTTTCTCCGGGACAGGGGGCTACGAGCAGTACTTC CASSFSGTGGYEQYF
TRBJ1-3 TRBV27 few - 14 TGTGCCAGCAGTTTTTCAGGGACTGGAAACACCATATATTTT CASSFSGTGNTIYF
TRBJ1-5 TRBV9 - TRBD1 15 TGTGCCACCCCACTCGGGGAGACAGGGAATCAGCCCCAGCATTTT CATPLGETGNQPQHF
TRBJ2-1 TRBV11-3 - TRBD2 13 TGTGCCAGCCGAGCGGGAACGAGAGGTGAGCAGTTCTTC CASRAGTRGEQFF
TRBJ1-2 TRBV20-1 - TRBD1 10 TGCAGTGCTGAATGGGGGACAGTTTCCTTC CSAEWGTVSF
TRBJ2-7 TRBV4-3 - TRBD2 14 TGCGCCAGCTCTCAGGCGGCGGGAGTCACCGAGCAGTACTTC CASSQAAGVTEQYF